This T cell receptor beta chain comes out of a study of OX40 agonist ivuxolimab in advanced cancers. Study as a whole: An anti-OX40 (CD134) antibody with agonistic activity, ivuxolimab, was administered to patients. Earlier anti-PD-1, anti-PD-L1 or anti-CTLA-4 therapy was permitted; about 38% had received some. Study-level points and caveats: The study did not work out the antigen specificity of the expanded peripheral T cells.

Repertoires were generated with immunoSEQ multiplex PCR, while TCRdb's copy carries only in-frame clones and drops some. This repertoire shows more than 75,000 clones, roughly nine tenths found once; its top ten account for over 0.75%. Autoimmune disease history or systemic immunosuppression disqualified patients. The count of this clone is one. No antigen is known for it. The material was CD4+ or CD8+ T cells sorted from blood, obtained in a trial of the OX40 agonist ivuxolimab. This receptor was identified in an adult with an advanced solid tumor such as melanoma, head and neck, liver or kidney cancer.

The CDR3 protein is CASSPPGDPYNEQFF. The CDR3 region has the DNA TGTGCCAGCAGCCCTCCGGGAGACCCCTACAATGAGCAGTTCTTC. The chain has TRBV4-2 and TRBJ2-1; possibly TRBD2 for D (6 bases). Germline V gene data show CDR1 as LGHNA and CDR2 as YNFKEQ. V was pared by 4 bases and J by 2 bases, with 12 bases between. This CDR3 has 15 amino acids.